This record looks at one T cell receptor (beta chain) sequence and its context. This table comes from immunoSEQ multiplex PCR, and its TCRdb copy is limited to in-frame clones, with some not included. The data show under 450,000 clones, roughly nine tenths seen once. Germline CDR1 and CDR2: LNHDA and SQIVND (reference sequence). The CDR3 totals 16 residues. Trimming took off 4 bases at V and 2 bases at J, with 17 bases between the two ends. These data are taken from a study of blood T cell repertoires in COVID-19. Each participant's cohort was designated according to participant-reported clinical history. Exposed study participants had met a COVID-19 case within 2 weeks before entry.

The sample taken for sequencing was PBMCs or T cells enriched from blood (not recorded which). This sequence was found in a middle-aged woman who had been exposed to COVID-19. The chain is built from TRBV19 and TRBJ1-1; D gene uncertain. CDR3 nucleotide sequence: TGTGCCAGTAGTAGCGGGAGGGTGTGGAGCAACACTGAAGCTTTCTTT. This translates into CASSSGRVWSNTEAFF.